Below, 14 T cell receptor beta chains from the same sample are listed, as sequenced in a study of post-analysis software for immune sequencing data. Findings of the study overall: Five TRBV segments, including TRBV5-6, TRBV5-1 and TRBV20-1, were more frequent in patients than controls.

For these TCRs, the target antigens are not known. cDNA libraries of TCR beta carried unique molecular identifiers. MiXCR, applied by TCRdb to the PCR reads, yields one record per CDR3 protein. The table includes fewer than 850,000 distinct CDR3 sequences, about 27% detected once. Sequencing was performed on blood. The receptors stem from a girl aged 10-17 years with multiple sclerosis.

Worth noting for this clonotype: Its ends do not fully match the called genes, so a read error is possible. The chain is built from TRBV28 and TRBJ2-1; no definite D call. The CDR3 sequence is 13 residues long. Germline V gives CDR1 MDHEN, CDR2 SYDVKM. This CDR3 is CATTPGSYNKQFF. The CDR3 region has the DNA TGTGCCACCACCCCGGGCTCCTACAATAAGCAGTTCTTC. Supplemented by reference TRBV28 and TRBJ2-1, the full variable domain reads DVKVTQSSRYLVKRTGEKVFLECVQDMDHENMFWYRQDPGLGLRLIYFSYDVKMKEKGDIPEGYSVSREKKERFSLILESASTNQTSMYLCATTPGSYNKQFFGPGTRLTVL.

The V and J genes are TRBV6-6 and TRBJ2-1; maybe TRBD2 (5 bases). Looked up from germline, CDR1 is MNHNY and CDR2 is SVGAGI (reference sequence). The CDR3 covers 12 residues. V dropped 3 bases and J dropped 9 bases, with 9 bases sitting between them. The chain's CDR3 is CASSYERIEQFF. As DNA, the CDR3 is TGTGCCAGCAGTTATGAGCGGATTGAGCAGTTCTTC.

The CDR3 loop is CASSQRQSDANTGELFF. The CDR3 nucleotides read TGCGCCAGCAGCCAAAGACAGTCAGACGCGAACACCGGGGAGCTGTTTTTT. The V gene is TRBV4-1, the J gene TRBJ2-2, with D possibly being TRBD1 (5 bases). Trimming shortened V by 2 bases and J by 0 bases, and 13 bases separated the two germline ends. The CDR3 is 17 residues long. Germline assignment: CDR1 MGHRA and CDR2 YSYEKL.

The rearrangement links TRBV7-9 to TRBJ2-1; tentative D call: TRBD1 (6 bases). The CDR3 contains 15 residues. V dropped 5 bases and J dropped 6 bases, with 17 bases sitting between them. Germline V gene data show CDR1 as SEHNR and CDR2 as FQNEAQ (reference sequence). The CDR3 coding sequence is TGTGCCAGCAGCAACATAGGCAGGGGTTTCAATGAGCAGTTCTTC. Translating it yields CASSNIGRGFNEQFF.

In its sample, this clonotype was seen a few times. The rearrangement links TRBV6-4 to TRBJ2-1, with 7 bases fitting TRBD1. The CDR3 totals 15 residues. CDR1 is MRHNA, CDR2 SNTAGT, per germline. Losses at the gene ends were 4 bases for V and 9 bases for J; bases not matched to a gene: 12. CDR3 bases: TGTGCCAGCAGTGCCTCTGGACAGGTTACCAGTGAGCAGTTCTTC. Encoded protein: CASSASGQVTSEQFF.

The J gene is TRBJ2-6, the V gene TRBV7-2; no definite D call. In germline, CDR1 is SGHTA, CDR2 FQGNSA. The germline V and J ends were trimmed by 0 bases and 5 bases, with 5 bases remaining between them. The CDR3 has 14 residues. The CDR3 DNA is TGTGCCAGCAGCTTAGCCGACAGGGCCAACGTCCTGACTTTC. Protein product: CASSLADRANVLTF. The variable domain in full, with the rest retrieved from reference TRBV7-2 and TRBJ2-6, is GAGVSQSPSNKVTEKGKDVELRCDPISGHTALYWYRQSLGQGLEFLIYFQGNSAPDKSGLPSDRFSAERTGGSVSTLTIQRTQQEDSAVYLCASSLADRANVLTFGAGSRLTVL.

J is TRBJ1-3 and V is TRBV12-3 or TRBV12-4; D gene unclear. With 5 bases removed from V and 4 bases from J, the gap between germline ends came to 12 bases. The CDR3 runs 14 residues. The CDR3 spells CASSRRLTGNTIYF. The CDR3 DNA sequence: TGTGCCAGCAGTCGTCGGCTGACGGGAAACACCATATATTTT.

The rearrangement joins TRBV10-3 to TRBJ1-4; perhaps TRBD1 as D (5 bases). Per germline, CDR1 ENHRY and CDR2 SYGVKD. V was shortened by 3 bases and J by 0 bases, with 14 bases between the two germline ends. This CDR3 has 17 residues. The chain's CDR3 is CAISDVEGPTTNEKLFF. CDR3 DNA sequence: TGTGCCATCAGTGATGTAGAGGGGCCGACAACTAATGAAAAACTGTTTTTT.

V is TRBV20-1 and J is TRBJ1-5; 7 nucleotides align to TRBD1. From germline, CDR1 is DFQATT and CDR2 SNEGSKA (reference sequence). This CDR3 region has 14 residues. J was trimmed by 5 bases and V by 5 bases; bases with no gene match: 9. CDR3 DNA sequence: TGCAGTGCTTACGACAGGGTATTCCATCAGCCCCAGCATTTT. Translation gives CSAYDRVFHQPQHF.

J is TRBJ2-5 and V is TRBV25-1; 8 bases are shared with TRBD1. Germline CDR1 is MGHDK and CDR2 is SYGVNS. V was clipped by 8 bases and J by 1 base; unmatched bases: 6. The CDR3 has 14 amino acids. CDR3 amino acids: CASSTGGRQETQYF. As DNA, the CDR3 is TGTGCCAGCTCCACAGGGGGACGCCAAGAGACCCAGTACTTC.

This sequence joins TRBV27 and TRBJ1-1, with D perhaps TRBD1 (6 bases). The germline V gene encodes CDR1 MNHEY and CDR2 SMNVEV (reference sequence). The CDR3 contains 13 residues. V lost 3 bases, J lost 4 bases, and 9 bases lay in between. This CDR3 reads CASSFGRGTEAFF. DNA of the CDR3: TGTGCCAGCAGTTTTGGCAGGGGCACTGAAGCTTTCTTT.

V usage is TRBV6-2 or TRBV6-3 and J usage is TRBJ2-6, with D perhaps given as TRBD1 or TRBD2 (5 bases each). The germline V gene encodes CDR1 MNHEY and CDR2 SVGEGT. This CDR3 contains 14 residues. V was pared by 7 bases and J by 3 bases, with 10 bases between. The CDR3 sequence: CASTKGSGANVLTF. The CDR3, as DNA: TGTGCCAGCACCAAGGGGAGTGGGGCCAACGTCCTGACTTTC.

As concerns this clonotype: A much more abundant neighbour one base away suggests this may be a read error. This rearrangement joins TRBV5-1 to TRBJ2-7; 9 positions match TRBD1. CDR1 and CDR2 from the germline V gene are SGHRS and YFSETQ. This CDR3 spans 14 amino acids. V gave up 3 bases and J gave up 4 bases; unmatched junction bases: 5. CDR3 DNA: TGCGCCAGCAGCTGGGGACAGGGACTATACGAGCAGTACTTC. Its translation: CASSWGQGLYEQYF. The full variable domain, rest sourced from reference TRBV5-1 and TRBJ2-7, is KAGVTQTPRYLIKTRGQQVTLSCSPISGHRSVSWYQQTPGQGLQFLFEYFSETQRNKGNFPGRFSGRQFSNSRSEMNVSTLELGDSALYLCASSWGQGLYEQYFGPGTRLTVT.

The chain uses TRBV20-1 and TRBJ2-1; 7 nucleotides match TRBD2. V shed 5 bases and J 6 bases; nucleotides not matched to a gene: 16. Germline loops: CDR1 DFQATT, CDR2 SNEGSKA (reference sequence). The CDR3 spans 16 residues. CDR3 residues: CSALGQPAGYRNEQFF. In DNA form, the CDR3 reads TGCAGTGCTTTGGGTCAGCCAGCGGGGTACCGCAATGAGCAGTTCTTC.